A selection of T cell receptor beta chains follows, all from one sample in a study of PD-L1 blockade in urothelial cancer. The method was immunoSEQ multiplex PCR; TCRdb's version includes in-frame clones alone and lacks a portion of them. This table has approximately 72,000 clones, approximately 83% appearing once. Sequencing used PBMCs, obtained around atezolizumab (anti-PD-L1) treatment. The receptors stem from a man in his 60s with urothelial cancer. The CDR3 runs from the conserved cysteine through the conserved F or W. D genes are given only for firm matches. The size field is filled for only some rows; it gives once, few, many or a size class.

V,J,size,D,length,DNA,CDR3
TRBV4-1,TRBJ1-2,-,TRBD1,16,TGCGCCAGCAGCCAAGTATTACAGGGGGAATGGGGTGGCTACACCTTC,CASSQVLQGEWGGYTF
TRBV5-1,TRBJ2-5,-,TRBD1,16,TGCGCCAGCAGCGCCGGGACAGGGGGATATCAAGAGACCCAGTACTTC,CASSAGTGGYQETQYF
TRBV7-9,TRBJ1-5,-,TRBD1,15,TGTGCCAGCAGTCATGGGACAGGGGGCAGGGGGGCCCAGCATTTT,CASSHGTGGRGAQHF
TRBV9,TRBJ1-1,-,-,14,TGTGCCAGCAGCGTAGTCTCGCGGAACACTGAAGCTTTCTTT,CASSVVSRNTEAFF
TRBV28,TRBJ2-3,few,TRBD1,13,TGTGCCAGCCGGACGACAGGGTACGATACGCAGTATTTT,CASRTTGYDTQYF
TRBV6-1,TRBJ2-3,-,-,14,TGTGCCAGCGACAGGAGCTTAAGCACAGATACGCAGTATTTT,CASDRSLSTDTQYF
TRBV9,TRBJ2-4,-,TRBD1,15,TGTGCCAGCAGCTTAGTAGAAGGGGGCTTGAACATTCAGTACTTC,CASSLVEGGLNIQYF
TRBV7-3,TRBJ2-3,-,-,16,TGTGCCAGCAGCCCCCCGACACGAACTAGCACAGATACGCAGTATTTT,CASSPPTRTSTDTQYF
TRBV2,TRBJ2-7,-,-,16,TGTGCCAGCAGTGACCGATGGACATCGAGCTCCTACGAGCAGTACTTC,CASSDRWTSSSYEQYF
TRBV5-8,TRBJ2-5,-,-,13,TGTGCCAGCAGCTTGTCAGGGTTCGAGACCCAGTACTTC,CASSLSGFETQYF
TRBV15,TRBJ1-3,-,-,16,TGTGCCACCAGCAGAGTTCACTTTAGCTCTGGAAACACCATATATTTT,CATSRVHFSSGNTIYF
TRBV5-4,TRBJ2-7,-,TRBD1,14,TGTGCCAGCAGCTTACAGGGGGCTGGTTACGAGCAGTACTTC,CASSLQGAGYEQYF
TRBV19,TRBJ2-7,-,-,15,TGTGCCAGTAGTATAGAGTCCGGTAGCTCCTACGAGCAGTACTTC,CASSIESGSSYEQYF
TRBV4-1,TRBJ2-7,-,-,15,TGCGCCAGCAGCCAAGCGACGCTGGTCGGGTACGAGCAGTACTTC,CASSQATLVGYEQYF
TRBV11-2,TRBJ2-1,-,TRBD2,14,TGTGCCAGCAGCAAGAGCGGGGCCTACAATGAGCAGTTCTTC,CASSKSGAYNEQFF
TRBV5-1,TRBJ2-3,-,-,14,TGCGCCAGCAGGGAACGGGGGTCCACAGATACGCAGTATTTT,CASRERGSTDTQYF
TRBV27,TRBJ2-5,-,TRBD2,15,TGTGCCAGCAGTTTCGGTCTAGCGGGGGTAGAGACCCAGTACTTC,CASSFGLAGVETQYF
TRBV29-1,TRBJ2-3,-,-,14,TGCAGCGTTGGACAGGCGATCAGCACAGATACGCAGTATTTT,CSVGQAISTDTQYF
TRBV9,TRBJ2-7,-,-,13,TGTGCCAGCAGCGTGGCTGAAGCCTACGAGCAGTACTTC,CASSVAEAYEQYF
TRBV2,TRBJ2-1,-,-,10,TGTGCCAGCGAGAGGGATGAGCAGTTCTTC,CASERDEQFF
TRBV5-6,TRBJ1-1,-,-,12,TGTGCCAGCAGTTATATGACAGTTCCAGCTTTCTTT,CASSYMTVPAFF
TRBV5-1,TRBJ1-4,-,-,15,TGCGCCAGCAGCCCGGAGAATCGTCCTAATGAAAAACTGTTTTTT,CASSPENRPNEKLFF
TRBV19,TRBJ1-5,-,TRBD1,14,TGTGCCAGTAGCTGGACAGGGGACAATCAGCCCCAGCATTTT,CASSWTGDNQPQHF
TRBV11-2,TRBJ2-2,-,TRBD1,17,TGTGCCAGCAGCTCTCCGACAGGGACGGGTTCGGACGGGGAGCTGTTTTTT,CASSSPTGTGSDGELFF
TRBV5-6,TRBJ2-1,-,TRBD2,14,TGTGCCAGCACTAAGCGGGGGCGGGGGAATGAGCAGTTCTTC,CASTKRGRGNEQFF
TRBV30,TRBJ1-2,-,TRBD1,13,TGTGCCTGGAGTGTAGGGACAGCCGACGGCTACACCTTC,CAWSVGTADGYTF
TRBV4-1,TRBJ2-1,-,TRBD1,16,TGCGCCAGCAGCCAAGATATAGGGACAGCCTACAATGAGCAGTTCTTC,CASSQDIGTAYNEQFF
TRBV4-1,TRBJ1-1,-,TRBD1,17,TGCGCCAGCAGCCAAGATGCCCTGGGACAGGGGAAATCTGAAGCTTTCTTT,CASSQDALGQGKSEAFF
TRBV30,TRBJ2-7,once,TRBD2,15,TGTGCCTGGAGTGTACTAGCGGGGGGGACCTACGAGCAGTACTTC,CAWSVLAGGTYEQYF
TRBV11-2,TRBJ1-6,-,TRBD1,15,TGTGCCAGCATCGGTGCGACAGGGGGGAATTCACCCCTCCACTTT,CASIGATGGNSPLHF